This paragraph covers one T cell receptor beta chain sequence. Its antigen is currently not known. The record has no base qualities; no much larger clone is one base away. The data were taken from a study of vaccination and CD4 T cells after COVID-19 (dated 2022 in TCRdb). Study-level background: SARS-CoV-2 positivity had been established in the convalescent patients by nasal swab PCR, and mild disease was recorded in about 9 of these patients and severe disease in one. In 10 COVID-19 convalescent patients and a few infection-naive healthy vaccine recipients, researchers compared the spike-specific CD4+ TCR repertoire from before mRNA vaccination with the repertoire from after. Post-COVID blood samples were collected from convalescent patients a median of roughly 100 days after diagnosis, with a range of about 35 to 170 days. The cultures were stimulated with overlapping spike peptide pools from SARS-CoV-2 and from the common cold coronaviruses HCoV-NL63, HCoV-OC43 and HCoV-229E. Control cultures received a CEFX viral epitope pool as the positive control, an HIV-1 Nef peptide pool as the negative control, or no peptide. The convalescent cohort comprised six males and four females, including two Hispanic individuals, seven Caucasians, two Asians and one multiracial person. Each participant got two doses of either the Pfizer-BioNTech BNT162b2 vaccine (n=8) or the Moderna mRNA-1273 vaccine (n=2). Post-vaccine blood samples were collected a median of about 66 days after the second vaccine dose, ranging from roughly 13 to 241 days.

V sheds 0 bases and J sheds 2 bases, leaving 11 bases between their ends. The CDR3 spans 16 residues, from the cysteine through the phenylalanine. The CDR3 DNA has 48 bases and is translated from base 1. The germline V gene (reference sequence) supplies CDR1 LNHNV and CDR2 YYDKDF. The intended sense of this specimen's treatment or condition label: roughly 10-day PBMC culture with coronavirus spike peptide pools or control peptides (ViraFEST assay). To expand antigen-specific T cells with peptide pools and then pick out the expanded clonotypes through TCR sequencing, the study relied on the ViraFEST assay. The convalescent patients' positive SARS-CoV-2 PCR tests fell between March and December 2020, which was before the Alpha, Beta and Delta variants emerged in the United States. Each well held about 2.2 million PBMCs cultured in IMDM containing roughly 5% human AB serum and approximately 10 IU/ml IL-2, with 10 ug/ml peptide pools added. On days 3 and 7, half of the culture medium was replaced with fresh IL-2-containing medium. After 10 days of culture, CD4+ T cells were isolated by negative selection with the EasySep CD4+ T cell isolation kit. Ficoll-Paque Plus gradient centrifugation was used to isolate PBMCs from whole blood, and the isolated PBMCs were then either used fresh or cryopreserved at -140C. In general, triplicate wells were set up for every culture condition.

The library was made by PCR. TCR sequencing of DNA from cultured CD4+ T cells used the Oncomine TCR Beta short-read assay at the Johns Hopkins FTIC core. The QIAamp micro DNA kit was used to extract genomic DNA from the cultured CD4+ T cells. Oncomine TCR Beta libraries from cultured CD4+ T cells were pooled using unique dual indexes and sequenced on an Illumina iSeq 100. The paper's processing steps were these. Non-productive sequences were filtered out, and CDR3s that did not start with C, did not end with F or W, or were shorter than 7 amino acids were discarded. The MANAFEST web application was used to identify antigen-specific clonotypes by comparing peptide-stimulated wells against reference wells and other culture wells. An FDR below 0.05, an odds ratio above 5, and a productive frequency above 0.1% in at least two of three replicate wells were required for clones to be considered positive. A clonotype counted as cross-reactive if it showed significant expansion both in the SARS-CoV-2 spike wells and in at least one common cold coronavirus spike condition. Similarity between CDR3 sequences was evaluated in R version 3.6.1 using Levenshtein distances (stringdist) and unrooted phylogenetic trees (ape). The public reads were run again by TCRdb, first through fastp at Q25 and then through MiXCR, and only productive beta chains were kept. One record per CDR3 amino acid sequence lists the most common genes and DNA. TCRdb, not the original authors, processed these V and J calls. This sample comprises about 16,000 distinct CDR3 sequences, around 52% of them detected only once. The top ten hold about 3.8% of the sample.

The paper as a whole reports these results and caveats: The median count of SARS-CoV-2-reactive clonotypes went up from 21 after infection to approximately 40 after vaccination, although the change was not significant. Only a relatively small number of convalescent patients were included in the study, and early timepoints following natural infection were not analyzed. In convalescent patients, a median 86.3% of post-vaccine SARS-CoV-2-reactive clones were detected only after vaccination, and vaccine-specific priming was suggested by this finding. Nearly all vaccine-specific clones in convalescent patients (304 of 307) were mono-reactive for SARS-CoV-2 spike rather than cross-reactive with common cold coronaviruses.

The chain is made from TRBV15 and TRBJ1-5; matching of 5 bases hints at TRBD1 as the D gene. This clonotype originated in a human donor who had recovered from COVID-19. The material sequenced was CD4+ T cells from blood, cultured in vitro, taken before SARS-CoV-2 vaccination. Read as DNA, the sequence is TGTGCCACCAGCAGAGACTTGGGGGTGGGCAATCAGCCCCAGCATTTT. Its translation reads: CATSRDLGVGNQPQHF.